Shown below are 6 T cell receptor beta chains from a single sample sequenced in a study of radiotherapy plus CTLA-4 blockade in lung cancer (dated by TCRdb to between 2018 and 2020). The library was prepared using the immunoSEQ multiplex PCR assay. TCRdb took over this immuneACCESS table, retaining in-frame rearrangements with V and J assigned. Such tables are incomplete; in checked studies, under half of the missing clones stem from an unresolved V gene, and the remainder is unexplained. Counted in this sample were some 70,000 clones; 65% to 80% of them appeared once. The ten top clones hold 8% to 10% of the sample. The sample in question was peripheral blood, obtained from a patient treated with radiotherapy plus ipilimumab. These receptors all stem from a human donor with non-small cell lung cancer who had a complete response to radiotherapy plus ipilimumab.

This clone was observed a single time. The chain uses TRBV21-1 and TRBJ2-1. TRBV21-1 is described as a pseudogene. The CDR3 covers 15 residues. CDR3 sequence (DNA): TGTGCCAGCCCCAGGGGCGGGGTTGAATACAATGAGCAGTTCTTC. It translates to CASPRGGVEYNEQFF.

CDR3 in DNA: TGTGCCTGGAGCGTTAAGGGTAATTCACCCCTCCACTTT. This codes for CAWSVKGNSPLHF. J is TRBJ1-6 and V is TRBV30; the D is unclear. V was shortened by 3 bases and J by 6 bases, with 9 bases between the two germline ends. The CDR3 is made up of 13 amino acids. From germline, CDR1 is GTSNPN and CDR2 SVGIG (reference sequence). The whole variable domain, remainder taken from reference TRBV30 and TRBJ1-6, is SQTIHQWPATLVQPVGSPLSLECTVEGTSNPNLYWYRQAAGRGLQLLFYSVGIGQISSEVPQNLSASRPQDRQFILSSKKLLLSDSGFYLCAWSVKGNSPLHFGNGTRLTVT.

The V call is TRBV4-3, the J call TRBJ2-1; 7 positions match TRBD2. Germline V gives CDR1 LGHNA, CDR2 YSLEER. Losses at the gene ends were 0 bases for V and 3 bases for J; bases not matched to a gene: 5. This CDR3 has 16 residues. CDR3 sequence (DNA): TGCGCCAGCAGCCAAGATTTCGCTAGCGGCTACAATGAGCAGTTCTTC. This encodes CASSQDFASGYNEQFF.

CDR3 residues: CASSIGSWGADGYTF. The CDR3, as DNA: TGTGCCAGTAGTATAGGGTCGTGGGGGGCCGATGGCTACACCTTC. The chain has TRBV19 and TRBJ1-2, with D possibly TRBD1 on 6 matching bases. CDR1 and CDR2 (germline): LNHDA, SQIVND (reference sequence). V gave up 1 base and J gave up 6 bases, with 15 bases separating them. The CDR3 runs 15 residues.

In its sample, this clone was seen once. At one boundary the junction diverges from the germline segment, which might be a read error. The chain has TRBV7-7 and TRBJ2-5; 8 bases are shared with TRBD1. This CDR3 is built from 15 residues. Germline V gene data show CDR1 as SSHAT and CDR2 as FNYEAQ (reference sequence). CDR3 loop: CASSLTRTGSETQYF. The CDR3 nucleotides read TGTGCTAGCAGCTTGACCCGGACAGGGAGTGAGACCCAGTACTTC. Combining the CDR3 with reference TRBV7-7 and TRBJ2-5 gives the whole variable domain GAGVSQSPRYKVTKRGQDVTLRCDPISSHATLYWYQQALGQGPEFLTYFNYEAQPDKSGLPSDRFSAERPEGSISTLTIQRTEQRDSAMYRCASSLTRTGSETQYFGPGTRLLVL.

This clone showed up just a few times. The chain links TRBV6-6 to TRBJ1-5; no firm D call. This CDR3 has 14 amino acids. The V gene lost 5 bases and the J gene lost 1 base, with 9 bases spanning the gap. Germline V gene lookup returns CDR1 MNHNY and CDR2 SVGAGI (reference sequence). CDR3 amino acids: CASSPVQSNQPQHF. The CDR3 region has the DNA TGTGCCAGCAGTCCTGTACAAAGCAATCAGCCCCAGCATTTT.